This T cell receptor (beta chain) was obtained from a study of T cells in pancreatic ductal adenocarcinoma. No neoadjuvant therapy was given to the selected pancreatic ductal adenocarcinoma patients before their surgery. Notes on the study in general: Blood had more productive templates and about 8-fold more unique clonotypes than tumor. Tumor-versus-blood clonality comparisons may be biased toward lower tumor diversity. No significant tumor-blood clonality difference; means were about 0.11 and 0.072.

Only in-frame clones appear in the TCRdb table, and some are missing; sequencing was by immunoSEQ multiplex PCR. Altogether 31,000 or so clones are present, over 85% being singletons, with the ten largest covering less than 2.5%. On this clone: Its target is unknown.

The source is a human donor with pancreatic ductal adenocarcinoma. Sequenced: PBMCs.

The CDR3 coding sequence is TGTGCCAGCAACAGGGCGAGTTCCTACAATGAGCAGTTCTTC. It specifies CASNRASSYNEQFF. The rearrangement links TRBV2 to TRBJ2-1; possibly TRBD1 for D (6 bases). V lost 7 bases and J 1 base, leaving 11 bases between the germline ends. In germline, CDR1 is SNHLY, CDR2 FYNNEI. CDR3 length: 14 amino acids. The full variable domain, with the rest looked up from reference TRBV2 and TRBJ2-1, is EPEVTQTPSHQVTQMGQEVILRCVPISNHLYFYWYRQILGQKVEFLVSFYNNEISEKSEIFDDQFSVERPDGSNFTLKIRSTKLEDSAMYFCASNRASSYNEQFFGPGTRLTVL.